This T cell receptor beta chain appears in the sequencing data of a study of cytomegalovirus exposure and HLA in healthy donors. Study-level findings and limits: Analyzed later, association rates of TCRs varied across HLA loci, with DRB1 most and HLA-C fewest. Among the CMV-associated chains, a few were confirmed in vitro as specific for CMV antigens. Analyses of presence/absence relied on an assumption of roughly uniform sequencing depth across donors.

Germline V lookup: CDR1 SGHTS, CDR2 YDEGEE. V lost 0 bases and J lost 0; bases outside the gene matches: 8. The CDR3 consists of 17 residues. The PCR had 60 Vbeta and 13 Jbeta primers. Assay used: immunoSEQ multiplex PCR; TCRdb lists only in-frame clones, some missing. The sample records under 250,000 clones, more than 75% being singletons. To note about this clone: Its antigen is not identified.

The chain links TRBV5-8 to TRBJ2-7; 8 nucleotides agree with TRBD2. The clonotype was recovered from a man aged 40-49 years in good health and CMV-seropositive. The specimen sequenced was PBMCs. The CDR3 bases are TGTGCCAGCAGCTTGGTAACTAGCGGTCGAAGCTCCTACGAGCAGTACGTC. Protein: CASSLVTSGRSSYEQYV.